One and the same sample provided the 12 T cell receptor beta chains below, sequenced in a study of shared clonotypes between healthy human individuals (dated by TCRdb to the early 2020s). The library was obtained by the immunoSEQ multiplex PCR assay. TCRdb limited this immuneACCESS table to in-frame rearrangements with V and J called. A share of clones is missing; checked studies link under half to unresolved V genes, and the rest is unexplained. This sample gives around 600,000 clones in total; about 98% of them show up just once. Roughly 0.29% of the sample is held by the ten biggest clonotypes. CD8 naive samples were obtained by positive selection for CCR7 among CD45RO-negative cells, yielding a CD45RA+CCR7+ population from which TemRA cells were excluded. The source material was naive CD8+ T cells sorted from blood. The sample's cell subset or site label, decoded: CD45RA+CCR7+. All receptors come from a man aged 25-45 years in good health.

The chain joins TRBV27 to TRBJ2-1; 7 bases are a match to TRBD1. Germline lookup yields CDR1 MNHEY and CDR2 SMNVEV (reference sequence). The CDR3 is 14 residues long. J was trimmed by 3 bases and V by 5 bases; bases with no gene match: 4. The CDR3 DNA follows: TGTGCCAGCAGTCGTGGGACAGTCTACAATGAGCAGTTCTTC. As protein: CASSRGTVYNEQFF.

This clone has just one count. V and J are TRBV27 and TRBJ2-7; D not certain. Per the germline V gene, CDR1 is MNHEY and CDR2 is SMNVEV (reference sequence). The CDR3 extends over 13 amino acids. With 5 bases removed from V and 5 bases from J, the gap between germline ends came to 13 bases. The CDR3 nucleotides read TGTGCCAGCAGTCCCTCATTATACAACGAGCAGTACTTC. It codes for CASSPSLYNEQYF.

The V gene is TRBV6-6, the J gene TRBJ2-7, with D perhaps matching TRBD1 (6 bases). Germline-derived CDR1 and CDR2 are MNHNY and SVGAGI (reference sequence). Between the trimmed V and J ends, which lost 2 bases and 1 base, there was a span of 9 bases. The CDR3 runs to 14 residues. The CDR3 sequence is CASSYKGQSYEQYF. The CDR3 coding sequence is TGTGCCAGCAGTTACAAGGGACAATCCTACGAGCAGTACTTC.

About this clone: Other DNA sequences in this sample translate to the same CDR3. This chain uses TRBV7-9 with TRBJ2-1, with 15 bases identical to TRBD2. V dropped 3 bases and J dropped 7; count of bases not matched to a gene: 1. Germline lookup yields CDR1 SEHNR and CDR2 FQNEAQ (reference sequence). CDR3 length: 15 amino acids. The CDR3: CASSLGLAGGNEQFF. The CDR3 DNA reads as TGTGCCAGCAGCTTGGGACTAGCGGGAGGTAATGAGCAGTTCTTC.

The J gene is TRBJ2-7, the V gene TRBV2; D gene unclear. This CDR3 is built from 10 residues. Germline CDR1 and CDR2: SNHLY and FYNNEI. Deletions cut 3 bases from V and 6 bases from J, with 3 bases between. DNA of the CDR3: TGTGCCAGCAGTGAGGGCGAGCAGTACTTC. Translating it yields CASSEGEQYF.

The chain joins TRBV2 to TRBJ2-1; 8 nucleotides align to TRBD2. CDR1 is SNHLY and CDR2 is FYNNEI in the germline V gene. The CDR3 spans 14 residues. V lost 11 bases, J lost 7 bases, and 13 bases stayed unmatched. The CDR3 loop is CAATGSGSGNEQFF. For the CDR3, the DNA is TGTGCCGCAACGGGAAGCGGGAGTGGTAATGAGCAGTTCTTC.

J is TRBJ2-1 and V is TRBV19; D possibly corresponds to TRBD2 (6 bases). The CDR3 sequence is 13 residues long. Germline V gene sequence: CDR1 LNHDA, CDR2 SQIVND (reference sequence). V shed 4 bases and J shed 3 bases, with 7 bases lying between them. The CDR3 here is CASSRRDYNEQFF. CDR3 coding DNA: TGTGCCAGTAGTAGGAGGGACTACAATGAGCAGTTCTTC.

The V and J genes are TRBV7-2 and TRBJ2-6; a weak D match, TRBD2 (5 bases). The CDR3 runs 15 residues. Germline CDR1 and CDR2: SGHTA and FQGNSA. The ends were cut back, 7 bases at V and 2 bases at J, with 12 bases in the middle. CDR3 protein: CASILVGAGANVLTF. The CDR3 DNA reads TGTGCCAGCATTCTCGTCGGGGCTGGGGCCAACGTCCTGACTTTC.

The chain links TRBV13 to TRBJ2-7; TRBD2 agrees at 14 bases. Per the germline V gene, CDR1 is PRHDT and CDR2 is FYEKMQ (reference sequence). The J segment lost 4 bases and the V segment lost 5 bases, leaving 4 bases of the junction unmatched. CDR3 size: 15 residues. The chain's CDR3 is CASSPGLAGGYEQYF. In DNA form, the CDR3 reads TGTGCCAGCAGCCCTGGACTAGCGGGAGGATACGAGCAGTACTTC.

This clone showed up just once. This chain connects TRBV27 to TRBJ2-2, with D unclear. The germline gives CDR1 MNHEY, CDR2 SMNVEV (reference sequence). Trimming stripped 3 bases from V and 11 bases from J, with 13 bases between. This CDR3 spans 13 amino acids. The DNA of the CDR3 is TGTGCCAGCAGTTTTTCCGGTCGACTTGAGCTGTTTTTT. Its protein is CASSFSGRLELFF.

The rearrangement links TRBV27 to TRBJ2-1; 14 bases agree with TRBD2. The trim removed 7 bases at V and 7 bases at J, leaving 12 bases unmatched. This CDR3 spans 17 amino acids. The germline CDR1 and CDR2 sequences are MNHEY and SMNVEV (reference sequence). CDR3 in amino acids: CASNRAGLAGGRNEQFF. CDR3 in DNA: TGTGCCAGCAATCGAGCCGGACTAGCGGGAGGAAGGAATGAGCAGTTCTTC.

The CDR3 here is CASSIPPLAGGDNEQFF. The DNA for the CDR3 is TGTGCCAGTAGTATCCCCCCTCTAGCGGGAGGGGACAATGAGCAGTTCTTC. The V and J genes are TRBV19 and TRBJ2-1; 12 bases are a match to TRBD2. CDR3 length: 17 amino acids. CDR1 and CDR2 from the germline V gene are LNHDA and SQIVND (reference sequence). V was pared by 3 bases and J by 5 bases, with 8 bases of the junction left unmatched.